Listed here are 26 T cell receptor beta chains from one sample, sequenced in a study. TCRdb analysed the 5' RACE reads with MiXCR anew, one entry per CDR3 protein. This table holds more than 55,000 distinct CDR3 sequences, less than 30% found once. Tregs were sorted as CD4+CD25+CD127-/low cells. The sample consisted of tumor-infiltrating Tregs sorted from the breast tumor. The receptors shown here come from a female donor with breast cancer.

A word on this clonotype: A much larger clonotype is one base distant, so this may be a read error. DNA of the CDR3: TGTGCCAGCGGCCAAGAAGCGGGAGGGAACACCGGGGAGCTGTTTTTT. Translating it yields CASGQEAGGNTGELFF. The V gene is TRBV4-2, the J gene TRBJ2-2, with 9 bases aligning to TRBD2. The CDR3 covers 16 residues. The germline V gene has CDR1 LGHNA and CDR2 YNFKEQ.

The chain links TRBV7-9 to TRBJ2-1; D may be TRBD1 or TRBD2 (5 bases each). There are 15 residues in the CDR3. Trimming removed 4 bases at V and 6 bases at J, with 16 bases between. Germline CDR1 and CDR2: SEHNR and FQNEAQ (reference sequence). In DNA, the CDR3 is TGTGCCAGCAGCTACCCGGGACCCCCCAGCAATGAGCAGTTCTTC. Residues: CASSYPGPPSNEQFF. Full variable domain (outside the CDR3, taken from reference TRBV7-9 and TRBJ2-1): DTGVSQNPRHKITKRGQNVTFRCDPISEHNRLYWYRQTLGQGPEFLTYFQNEAQLEKSRLLSDRFSAERPKGSFSTLEIQRTEQGDSAMYLCASSYPGPPSNEQFFGPGTRLTVL.

In this sample, this clonotype turned up a few times. This chain links TRBV15 with TRBJ2-7, with a possible D match to TRBD1 (6 bases). Germline V lookup: CDR1 LNHNV, CDR2 YYDKDF (reference sequence). The V gene lost 1 base and the J gene lost 4 bases, with 14 bases spanning the gap. The CDR3 totals 15 residues. CDR3 DNA: TGTGCCACCAGCAGAGGACAGGACGAAATATACGAGCAGTACTTC. This gives the protein CATSRGQDEIYEQYF.

In this sample, this clonotype turned up many times. Written as DNA, the CDR3 is TGCGCCAGCAGCCAAGGGGCCACGCCCGGACAGTTAACACTAGCCAAAAACATTCAGTACTTC. Translated: CASSQGATPGQLTLAKNIQYF. This rearrangement joins TRBV4-1 to TRBJ2-4; tentative D call: TRBD1 (6 bases). The CDR3 is 21 residues long. V was trimmed by 1 base and J by 0 bases, leaving 25 bases between them. In germline, CDR1 is MGHRA, CDR2 YSYEKL.

This clonotype was counted many times. The genes are TRBV6-1 and TRBJ1-1, with unresolved D. The CDR3 length is 13 residues. Trimming stripped 5 bases from V and 6 bases from J, with 13 bases between. Germline CDR1 reads MNHNS; CDR2 reads SASEGT. CDR3 sequence: CASSSQPGPEAFF. CDR3 sequence (DNA): TGTGCCAGCAGTAGTCAGCCCGGGCCTGAAGCTTTCTTT.

V is TRBV7-2 and J is TRBJ1-2; D call uncertain. The V end was cut by 5 bases, the J end by 2 bases, with 6 bases between. The length of the CDR3 is 12 residues. In germline, CDR1 is SGHTA, CDR2 FQGNSA. The CDR3 here is CASSHSNYGYTF. CDR3 bases: TGTGCCAGCAGCCATTCCAACTATGGCTACACCTTC. Looking up the rest from reference TRBV7-2 and TRBJ1-2 gives the full variable domain: GAGVSQSPSNKVTEKGKDVELRCDPISGHTALYWYRQSLGQGLEFLIYFQGNSAPDKSGLPSDRFSAERTGGSVSTLTIQRTQQEDSAVYLCASSHSNYGYTFGSGTRLTVV.

This clonotype is labeled medium-sized. V usage is TRBV20-1 and J usage is TRBJ1-2; TRBD1 aligns across 7 bases. J was trimmed by 1 base and V by 1 base; bases with no gene match: 6. CDR1 is DFQATT and CDR2 is SNEGSKA in the germline V gene (reference sequence). This CDR3 is built from 15 residues. The CDR3, as DNA: TGCAGTGCTAGAGCGACAGGGAGGCTTAACTATGGCTACACCTTC. It codes for CSARATGRLNYGYTF.

The chain couples TRBV20-1 to TRBJ2-7, with unresolved D. Trimming stripped 2 bases from V and 1 base from J, with 9 bases between. CDR1 and CDR2 from the germline V gene are DFQATT and SNEGSKA (reference sequence). The CDR3 extends over 13 amino acids. The DNA of the CDR3 is TGCAGTGCTAGATACGGCGGTTCCTACGAGCAGTACTTC. It encodes CSARYGGSYEQYF.

This clonotype was seen only a few times. V usage is TRBV20-1 and J usage is TRBJ1-1; D gene ambiguous. The germline V gene encodes CDR1 DFQATT and CDR2 SNEGSKA (reference sequence). The CDR3 loop spans 11 amino acids. V was pared by 3 bases and J by 7 bases, with 9 bases between. CDR3 region: CSASDGYEAFF. The DNA for the CDR3 is TGCAGTGCTAGCGACGGGTATGAAGCTTTCTTT.

This clonotype was found many times. The chain has TRBV6-1 and TRBJ2-1, with D maybe TRBD1 (6 bases). The CDR3 contains 13 residues. Trimming pared 10 bases from V and 7 bases from J, leaving 17 bases between. CDR1 MNHNS and CDR2 SASEGT come from the germline V gene. In nucleotides, the CDR3 is TGTGCCACACCGGACAGAACCCTAAATGAGCAGTTCTTC. Its translation is CATPDRTLNEQFF.

This clonotype was counted once. This chain uses TRBV29-1 with TRBJ1-2; no firm D call. V was trimmed by 7 bases and J by 8 bases, leaving 17 bases between them. Germline V gene sequence: CDR1 SQVTM, CDR2 ANQGSEA. The CDR3 is 12 residues long. DNA of the CDR3: TGCAGCGCAGCCACTCTGAAGAGCGGCTACACCTTC. Its translation is CSAATLKSGYTF.

This chain connects TRBV20-1 to TRBJ1-3; D unclear. Per the germline V gene, CDR1 is DFQATT and CDR2 is SNEGSKA (reference sequence). This CDR3 comprises 14 residues. Trimming cost V 6 bases and J 0 bases, with 12 bases left between them. The CDR3 DNA sequence: TGCAGTGCCCTAGCCAGTTCCTCTGGAAACACCATATATTTT. This gives the protein CSALASSSGNTIYF.

In regard to this clonotype: A junction end diverges from the germline sequence, so it may reflect a read error. In nucleotides, the CDR3 is TGTGCCAGCCGTTTAAGGGACACCAATCAGCCCCAGCATTTT. Residues: CASRLRDTNQPQHF. This sequence joins TRBV28 and TRBJ1-5; tentative D call: TRBD1 (6 bases). The CDR3 loop spans 14 amino acids. Germline loops: CDR1 MDHEN, CDR2 SYDVKM.

This clonotype was seen ten or more times. The rearrangement uses TRBV20-1 and TRBJ2-5; 9 bases match TRBD2. There are 17 residues in the CDR3. The germline V gene has CDR1 DFQATT and CDR2 SNEGSKA (reference sequence). The V and J ends lost 3 bases and 5 bases, in that order; junction bases with no gene match: 16. Here the CDR3 reads CSARKLIRGRARETQYF. The CDR3 DNA reads as TGCAGTGCTAGGAAACTGATCCGCGGGAGGGCCAGGGAGACCCAGTACTTC.

A remark on this clonotype: This may come from a read error, since a much larger clone is one base off. CDR3 in amino acids: CASSVGGANGKLFF. In nucleotides, the CDR3 is TGTGCCAGCAGCGTAGGGGGGGCTAATGGAAAACTGTTTTTT. V usage is TRBV9 and J usage is TRBJ1-4; TRBD1 might be the D (6 bases). The length of the CDR3 is 14 residues. CDR1 SGDLS and CDR2 YYNGEE come from the germline V gene.

The J gene is TRBJ2-3, the V gene TRBV13, with 7 nucleotides matching TRBD1. CDR3 length: 14 amino acids. Per the germline V gene, CDR1 is PRHDT and CDR2 is FYEKMQ (reference sequence). Trimming cost V 3 bases and J 4 bases; bases outside gene matches: 4. CDR3 sequence (DNA): TGTGCCAGCAGCTTTTGGCAGGGGGCAGATACGCAGTATTTT. Protein: CASSFWQGADTQYF.

This clonotype was seen many times. This chain connects TRBV4-1 to TRBJ2-3; D possibly uses TRBD1 or TRBD2 (5 bases each). The CDR3 loop spans 14 amino acids. V was clipped by 4 bases and J by 0 bases, with 8 bases between them. Germline-derived CDR1 and CDR2 are MGHRA and YSYEKL. The DNA for the CDR3 is TGCGCCAGCAGCCTCGGGGACAGCACAGATACGCAGTATTTT. Residues: CASSLGDSTDTQYF.

As for this clonotype: At one end the junction does not follow the germline gene, possibly because of a read error. The chain combines TRBV9 with TRBJ2-3; 10 bases match TRBD2. The germline gives CDR1 SGDLS, CDR2 YYNGEE. This CDR3 is built from 15 residues. For the CDR3, the DNA is TGTGCCGGCAGCGTAGCTAGCGGGGGCGCAGATACGCAGTATTTT. Translation gives CAGSVASGGADTQYF.

This rearrangement joins TRBV15 to TRBJ2-2; the D gene could be TRBD1 or TRBD2 (6 bases each). The CDR3 totals 13 residues. Germline V lookup: CDR1 LNHNV, CDR2 YYDKDF (reference sequence). V was cut by 8 bases and J by 4 bases, with 11 bases left in between. The DNA of the CDR3 is TGTGCCACCGCGGGACAACGCACCGGGGAGCTGTTTTTT. This sequence encodes CATAGQRTGELFF. The full variable domain, with the rest looked up from reference TRBV15 and TRBJ2-2, is DAMVIQNPRYQVTQFGKPVTLSCSQTLNHNVMYWYQQKSSQAPKLLFHYYDKDFNNEADTPDNFQSRRPNTSFCFLDIRSPGLGDTAMYLCATAGQRTGELFFGEGSRLTVL.

Worth noting for this clonotype: A much larger clone lies one base from this, so it may be a read error. The rearrangement uses TRBV29-1 and TRBJ1-2; D ambiguous. CDR1 and CDR2 from the germline V gene are SQVTM and ANQGSEA. The CDR3 length is 12 residues. V lost 4 bases, J lost 12 bases, and 18 bases lay in between. Here the CDR3 DNA reads TGCAGCGTTGTAGGAGGTGCGGCAGGCCACACCTTC. It encodes CSVVGGAAGHTF.

This clonotype is medium-sized within its sample. This chain connects TRBV3-1 to TRBJ1-2, with TRBD1 matching 7 bases. The CDR3 runs to 14 residues. CDR1 and CDR2 from the germline V gene are LGHDT and YNNKEL (reference sequence). The V gene end was trimmed by 4 bases and the J gene end by 4 bases; junction bases not matched to a gene: 6. The chain's CDR3 is CASSPRQGSYGYTF. The CDR3 nucleotides read TGTGCCAGCAGCCCCCGACAGGGAAGCTATGGCTACACCTTC. The full variable domain, its missing parts supplied by reference TRBV3-1 and TRBJ1-2, is DTAVSQTPKYLVTQMGNDKSIKCEQNLGHDTMYWYKQDSKKFLKIMFSYNNKELIINETVPNRFSPKSPDKAHLNLHINSLELGDSAVYFCASSPRQGSYGYTFGSGTRLTVV.

This clonotype was seen repeatedly, ten times or more. The chain is built from TRBV7-9 and TRBJ1-2; D is ambiguous. The CDR3 sequence is 15 residues long. Germline assignment: CDR1 SEHNR and CDR2 FQNEAQ (reference sequence). Trimming cost V 2 bases and J 3 bases, with 13 bases left between them. The CDR3: CASSLSDPGDYGYTF. The CDR3 nucleotides read TGTGCCAGCAGCTTATCGGATCCAGGCGACTATGGCTACACCTTC.

The rearrangement uses TRBV7-2 and TRBJ1-6, with TRBD1 matching 7 bases. CDR3 length: 15 residues. Germline lookup yields CDR1 SGHTA and CDR2 FQGNSA. V gave up 2 bases and J gave up 9 bases; unmatched junction bases: 7. The CDR3 reads CASSLRWQGVSPLHF. CDR3 in DNA: TGTGCCAGCAGCTTAAGGTGGCAGGGGGTTTCACCCCTCCACTTT.

The sample holds many counts of this clonotype. The CDR3 nucleotides read TGTGCCAGCAGTTCCTTGATATTAGCGGGAGTAGGGACCGGGGAGCTGTTTTTT. Translating it yields CASSSLILAGVGTGELFF. The gene calls are TRBV28 and TRBJ2-2, with 9 bases lining up with TRBD2. The CDR3 has 18 residues. Germline V gene data show CDR1 as MDHEN and CDR2 as SYDVKM. The V gene end was trimmed by 4 bases and the J gene end by 5 bases; junction bases not matched to a gene: 14.

The chain carries TRBV27 and TRBJ2-1; 8 bases are shared with TRBD1. Germline values: CDR1 MNHEY, CDR2 SMNVEV (reference sequence). V was pared by 7 bases and J by 8 bases, with 10 bases of the junction left unmatched. The CDR3 length is 14 residues. The CDR3 sequence is CASMALDRGDEQFF. CDR3 DNA sequence: TGTGCCAGCATGGCCTTAGACAGGGGAGATGAGCAGTTCTTC.

The chain joins TRBV4-1 to TRBJ2-5; weak D call: TRBD1 (6 bases). Germline assignment: CDR1 MGHRA and CDR2 YSYEKL. This CDR3 contains 17 residues. V was trimmed by 0 bases and J by 5 bases, leaving 19 bases between them. The CDR3 nucleotides are TGCGCCAGCAGCCAAGACTCCATACTAGGGGGATTGGAGACCCAGTACTTC. This gives the protein CASSQDSILGGLETQYF.